This entry concerns a single T cell receptor (beta chain). This entry comes from a study of pediatric ulcerative colitis. Samples were sequenced at Survey level, maximum 500,000 reads. Clones were sequenced by immunoSEQ multiplex PCR, and TCRdb holds only the in-frame ones, with some missing. The sample contains 15,000 to 20,000 clones, 80% of which appear only once. During colonoscopy, one to two rectal pinch biopsies were collected. The V and J ends lost 6 bases and 1 base, in that order; junction bases with no gene match: 7. This CDR3 comprises 16 residues. Germline CDR1 and CDR2: KGHSH and LQKENI. The source is a boy younger than 18 who was a control in a study of pediatric ulcerative colitis. This chain joins TRBV18 and TRBJ2-2; 8 bases agree with TRBD1. The sample comprised gut tissue. This chain's CDR3 is CASSSAGTGNTGELFF. In nucleotides, the CDR3 is TGTGCCAGCTCGTCGGCCGGGACAGGGAACACCGGGGAGCTGTTTTTT.